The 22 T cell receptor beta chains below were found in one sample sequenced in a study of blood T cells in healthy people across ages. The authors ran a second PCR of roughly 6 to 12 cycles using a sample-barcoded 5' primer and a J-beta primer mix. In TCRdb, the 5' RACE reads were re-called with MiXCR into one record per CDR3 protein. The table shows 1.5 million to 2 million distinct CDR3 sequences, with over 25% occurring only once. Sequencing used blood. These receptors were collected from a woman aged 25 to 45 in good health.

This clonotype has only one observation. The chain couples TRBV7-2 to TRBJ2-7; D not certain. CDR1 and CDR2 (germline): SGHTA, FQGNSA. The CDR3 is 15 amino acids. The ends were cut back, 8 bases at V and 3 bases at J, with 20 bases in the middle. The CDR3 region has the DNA TGTGCCAGCGGCTCCTTTGGGTCCTCCCACTACGAGCAGTACTTC. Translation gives CASGSFGSSHYEQYF.

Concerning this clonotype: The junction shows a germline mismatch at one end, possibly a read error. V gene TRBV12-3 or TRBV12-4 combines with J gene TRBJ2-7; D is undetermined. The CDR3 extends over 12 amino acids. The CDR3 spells CASSLLVYKQYF. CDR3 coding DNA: TGTGCCAGCAGTTTACTTGTCTACAAGCAGTACTTC.

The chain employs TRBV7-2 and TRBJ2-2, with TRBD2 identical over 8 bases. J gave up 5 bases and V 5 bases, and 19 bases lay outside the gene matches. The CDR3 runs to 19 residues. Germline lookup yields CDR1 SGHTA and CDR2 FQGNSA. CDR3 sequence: CASSLPSGSVAGRTGELFF. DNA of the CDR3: TGTGCCAGCAGCCTGCCCAGCGGGAGTGTAGCTGGGAGGACCGGGGAGCTGTTTTTT.

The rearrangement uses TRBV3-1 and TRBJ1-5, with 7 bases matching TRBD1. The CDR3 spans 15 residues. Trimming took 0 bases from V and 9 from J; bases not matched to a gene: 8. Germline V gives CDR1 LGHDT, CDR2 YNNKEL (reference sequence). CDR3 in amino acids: CASSQDSTGARPQHF. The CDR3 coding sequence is TGTGCCAGCAGCCAAGATTCAACAGGGGCTCGGCCCCAGCATTTT.

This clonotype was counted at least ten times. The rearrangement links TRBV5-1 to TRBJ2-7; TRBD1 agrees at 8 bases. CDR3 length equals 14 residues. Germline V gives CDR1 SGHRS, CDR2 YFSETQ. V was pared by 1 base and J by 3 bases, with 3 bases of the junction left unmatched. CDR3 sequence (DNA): TGCGCCAGCAGCTTGACAGGGGGGCACTACGAGCAGTACTTC. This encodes CASSLTGGHYEQYF. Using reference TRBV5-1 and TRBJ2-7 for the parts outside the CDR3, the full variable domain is KAGVTQTPRYLIKTRGQQVTLSCSPISGHRSVSWYQQTPGQGLQFLFEYFSETQRNKGNFPGRFSGRQFSNSRSEMNVSTLELGDSALYLCASSLTGGHYEQYFGPGTRLTVT.

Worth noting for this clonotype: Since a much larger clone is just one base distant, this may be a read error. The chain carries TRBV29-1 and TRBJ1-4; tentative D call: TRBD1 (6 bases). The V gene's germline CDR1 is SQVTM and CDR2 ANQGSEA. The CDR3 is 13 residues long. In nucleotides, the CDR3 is TGCAGCGCTGGACAGTCTTCGGATGAAAAACGGTTTTTT. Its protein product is CSAGQSSDEKRFF.

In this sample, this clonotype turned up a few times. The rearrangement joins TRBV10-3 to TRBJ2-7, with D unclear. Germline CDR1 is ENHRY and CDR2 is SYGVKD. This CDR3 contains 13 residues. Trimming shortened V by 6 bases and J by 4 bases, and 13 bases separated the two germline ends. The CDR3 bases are TGTGCCATCAGGCGAGTGGGTGGGTACGAGCAGTACTTC. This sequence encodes CAIRRVGGYEQYF.

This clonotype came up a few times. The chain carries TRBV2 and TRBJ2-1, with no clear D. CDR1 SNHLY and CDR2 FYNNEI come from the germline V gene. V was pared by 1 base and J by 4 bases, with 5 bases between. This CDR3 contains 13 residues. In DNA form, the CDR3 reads TGTGCCAGCAGTGAAGAGGCATACAATGAGCAGTTCTTC. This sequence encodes CASSEEAYNEQFF.

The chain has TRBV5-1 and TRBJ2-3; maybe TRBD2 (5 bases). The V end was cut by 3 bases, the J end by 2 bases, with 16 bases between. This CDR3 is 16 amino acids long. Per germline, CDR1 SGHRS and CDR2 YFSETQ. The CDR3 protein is CASSSPRGANTDTQYF. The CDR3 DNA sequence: TGCGCCAGCAGCTCCCCACGGGGAGCAAACACAGATACGCAGTATTTT.

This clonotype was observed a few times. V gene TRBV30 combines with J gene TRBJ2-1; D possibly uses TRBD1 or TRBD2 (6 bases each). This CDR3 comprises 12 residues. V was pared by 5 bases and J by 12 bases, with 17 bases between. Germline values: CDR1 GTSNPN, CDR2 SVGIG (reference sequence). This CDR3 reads CAWAPGGPPQFF. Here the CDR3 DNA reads TGTGCCTGGGCTCCCGGGGGCCCCCCGCAGTTCTTC.

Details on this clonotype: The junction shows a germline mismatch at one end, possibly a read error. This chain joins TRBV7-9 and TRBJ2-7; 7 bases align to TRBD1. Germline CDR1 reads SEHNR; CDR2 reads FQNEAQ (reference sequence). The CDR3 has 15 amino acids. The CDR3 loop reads CAGSFFPRDSYEQYF. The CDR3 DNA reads TGTGCCGGCAGCTTCTTTCCGAGGGACAGCTACGAGCAGTACTTC. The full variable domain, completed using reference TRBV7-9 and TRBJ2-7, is DTGVSQNPRHKITKRGQNVTFRCDPISEHNRLYWYRQTLGQGPEFLTYFQNEAQLEKSRLLSDRFSAERPKGSFSTLEIQRTEQGDSAMYLCAGSFFPRDSYEQYFGPGTRLTVT.

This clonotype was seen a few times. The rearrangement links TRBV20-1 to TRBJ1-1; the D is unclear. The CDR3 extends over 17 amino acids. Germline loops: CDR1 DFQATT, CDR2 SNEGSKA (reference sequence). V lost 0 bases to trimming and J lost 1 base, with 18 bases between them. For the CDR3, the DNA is TGCAGTGCTAGAGATCACCCCCCCACAAACCCGAACACTGAAGCTTTCTTT. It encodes CSARDHPPTNPNTEAFF.

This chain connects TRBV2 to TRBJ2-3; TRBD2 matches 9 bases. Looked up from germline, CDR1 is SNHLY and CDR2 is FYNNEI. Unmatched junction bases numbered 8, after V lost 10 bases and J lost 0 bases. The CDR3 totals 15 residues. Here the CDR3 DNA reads TGTGCCACTAGCGGGGCTGGTTCTAGCACAGATACGCAGTATTTT. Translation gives CATSGAGSSTDTQYF.

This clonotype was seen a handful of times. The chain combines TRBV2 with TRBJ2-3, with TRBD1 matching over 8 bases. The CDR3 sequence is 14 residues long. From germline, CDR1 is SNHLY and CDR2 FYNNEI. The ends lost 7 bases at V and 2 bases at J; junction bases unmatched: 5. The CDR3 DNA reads TGTGCCAGCACCAGACAGGGGAACACAGATACGCAGTATTTT. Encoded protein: CASTRQGNTDTQYF. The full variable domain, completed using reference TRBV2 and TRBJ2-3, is EPEVTQTPSHQVTQMGQEVILRCVPISNHLYFYWYRQILGQKVEFLVSFYNNEISEKSEIFDDQFSVERPDGSNFTLKIRSTKLEDSAMYFCASTRQGNTDTQYFGPGTRLTVL.

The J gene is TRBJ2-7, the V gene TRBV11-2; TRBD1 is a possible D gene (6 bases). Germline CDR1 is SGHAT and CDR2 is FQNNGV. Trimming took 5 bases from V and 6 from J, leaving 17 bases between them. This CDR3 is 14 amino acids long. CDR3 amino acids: CASSPRTGPREQYF. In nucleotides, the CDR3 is TGTGCCAGCAGCCCACGCACAGGGCCTCGCGAGCAGTACTTC. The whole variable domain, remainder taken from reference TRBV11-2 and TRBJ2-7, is EAGVAQSPRYKIIEKRQSVAFWCNPISGHATLYWYQQILGQGPKLLIQFQNNGVVDDSQLPKDRFSAERLKGVDSTLKIQPAKLEDSAVYLCASSPRTGPREQYFGPGTRLTVT.

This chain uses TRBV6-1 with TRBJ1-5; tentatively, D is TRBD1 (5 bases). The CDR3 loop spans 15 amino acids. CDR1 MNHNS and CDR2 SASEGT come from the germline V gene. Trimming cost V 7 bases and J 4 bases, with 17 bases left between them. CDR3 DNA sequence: TGTGCCAGCATCCTCGGGGCGGGCGAGAATCAGCCCCAGCATTTT. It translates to CASILGAGENQPQHF.

The CDR3 protein is CASRSTAEETQYF. CDR3 coding DNA: TGTGCCAGCAGATCTACGGCGGAAGAGACCCAGTACTTC. This chain links TRBV6-2 or TRBV6-3 with TRBJ2-5; no clear D. This CDR3 region has 13 residues. Germline CDR1 reads MNHEY; CDR2 reads SVGEGT. The V end lost 6 bases, the J end lost 3 bases, and 11 bases lay between the germline ends.

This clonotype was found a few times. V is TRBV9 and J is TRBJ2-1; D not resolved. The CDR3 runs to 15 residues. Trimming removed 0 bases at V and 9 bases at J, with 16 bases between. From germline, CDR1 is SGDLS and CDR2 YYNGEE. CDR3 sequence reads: CASSVGGLDWGEQFF. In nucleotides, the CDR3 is TGTGCCAGCAGCGTAGGGGGATTAGATTGGGGTGAGCAGTTCTTC.

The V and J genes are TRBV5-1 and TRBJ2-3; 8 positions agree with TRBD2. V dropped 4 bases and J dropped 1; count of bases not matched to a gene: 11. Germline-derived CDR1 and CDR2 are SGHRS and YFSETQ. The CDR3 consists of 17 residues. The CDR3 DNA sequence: TGCGCCAGCAGCCCGACCGGGACTAGTTCGGGCACAGATACGCAGTATTTT. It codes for CASSPTGTSSGTDTQYF.

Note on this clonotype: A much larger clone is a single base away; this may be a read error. The CDR3 DNA reads TGTGCCAGCAGTCCCCCCTTTAGCGGGGTAGGATCAGGTGAGCAGTTCTTC. This encodes CASSPPFSGVGSGEQFF. V and J are TRBV27 and TRBJ2-1, with 8 positions matching TRBD2. The CDR3 spans 17 residues. Trimming took 5 bases from V and 9 from J; bases not matched to a gene: 18. The germline gives CDR1 MNHEY, CDR2 SMNVEV (reference sequence).

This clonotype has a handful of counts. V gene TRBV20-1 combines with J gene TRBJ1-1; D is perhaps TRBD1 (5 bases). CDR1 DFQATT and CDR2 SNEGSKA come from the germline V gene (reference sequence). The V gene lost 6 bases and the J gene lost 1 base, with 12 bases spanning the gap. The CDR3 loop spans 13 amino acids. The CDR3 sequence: CSAVGGGNTEAFF. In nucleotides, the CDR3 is TGCAGTGCGGTGGGCGGGGGGAACACTGAAGCTTTCTTT.

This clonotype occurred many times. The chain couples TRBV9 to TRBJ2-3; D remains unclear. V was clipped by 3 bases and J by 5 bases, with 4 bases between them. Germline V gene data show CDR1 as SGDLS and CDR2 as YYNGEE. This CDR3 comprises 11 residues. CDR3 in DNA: TGTGCCAGCAGCGCGGGAGATACGCAGTATTTT. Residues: CASSAGDTQYF.